The rows below give T cell receptor beta chains drawn from one sample of a study of lymphopenia after photon versus proton radiotherapy. Only in-frame clones appear in the TCRdb table, and some are missing; sequencing was by immunoSEQ multiplex PCR. The table records 25,000 to 30,000 clones, roughly four fifths of them present only once. Source: peripheral blood, taken from a patient treated with photon-based radiotherapy. These receptor sequences come from a man aged 50-59 years with gastric cancer. CDR3s leave out the opening cysteine and the closing phenylalanine or tryptophan. Some rows mark clone size as missing; the rest say once, few, many or name a class of expanded clone.

CDR3aa,abundance,v_gene
ASNRGGRTYEQY,NA,TRBV27
ASSPTVAQPQH,NA,TRBV18
ASSTRAGPAYEQY,NA,TRBV9
ASSDPGLAEETQY,once,TRBV6-1
ASSRGNYGYT,few,TRBV5-1
ASSLEGPSTDTQY,NA,TRBV7-9
ASSERGGLYRRAF,NA,TRBV10-2
ASSFTGWSTEAF,NA,TRBV27
ASSWDTYEQY,NA,TRBV25-1
ASSEVAGGPDTQY,NA,TRBV6-4
ASSEASGGTGEQF,NA,TRBV10-2
SVSGLARNTDTQY,NA,TRBV29-1
ASSDRVDTRSGEQY,once,TRBV9
ASSPQGLSSYEQY,NA,TRBV5-1
ASGNVFDTEAF,NA,TRBV25-1
ASSEDRGAAQH,NA,TRBV2
ASRGHNYGYT,NA,TRBV19
ASSGNYNSPLH,few,TRBV19
ASSVSGGPYNEQF,few,TRBV11-2
ASSLLNEKLF,NA,TRBV18
ASSLGGAGTGELF,NA,TRBV5-1
ATSRGQSTDTQY,NA,TRBV10-3
ASTNQGNTEAF,NA,TRBV5-1
ASRTPGTIRYNEQF,NA,TRBV7-7
ASSGLGGGELF,NA,TRBV6-4
ASSYGGGGGYGYT,few,TRBV6-5
ASGLVLPYGELF,once,TRBV12-5
ASSSAGHTDTQY,NA,TRBV7-2
ASSNPGIIDTTQY,NA,TRBV7-2
ASSPPGQGSTGELF,NA,TRBV5-1
ASSSGGGYGYT,medium-sized,TRBV28